The clone carrying this T cell receptor (beta chain) was picked up a small number of times. The antigen remains undetermined. The data belong to a study of T cell repertoires in cytomegalovirus infection. About the research overall: Both CMV infection and a matching HLA type were indicated by public TCR beta signatures.

Notes on the study in general: Ex vivo, HLA-C-restricted CMV-specific TCR beta clonotypes prevailed over the rest of the response.

MiXCR, run by TCRdb on the reads, gives a single entry per CDR3 protein. The table has more than 500,000 distinct CDR3 sequences, about 17% seen once. The TCR originated in a human donor in good health (CMV status not recorded). Some clones in this sample may be carry-over from other donors' samples. The sequenced sample consisted of CD8+ T cells from PBMCs.

CDR3 bases: TGTGCCAGCAGCTTAGAACAGCTAATGAACACTGAAGCTTTCTTT. Translation: CASSLEQLMNTEAFF. The genes are TRBV7-9 and TRBJ1-1; unclear D gene. Trimming shortened V by 1 base and J by 0 bases, and 9 bases separated the two germline ends. The germline gives CDR1 SEHNR, CDR2 FQNEAQ (reference sequence). This CDR3 is 15 amino acids long.